Following are 27 T cell receptor beta chains from one sample sequenced in a study of T cell repertoires in cytomegalovirus infection. A single record per CDR3 protein comes from TCRdb applying MiXCR to the reads. In the table there are around 440,000 distinct CDR3 sequences, roughly 12% of which are singletons. The sample taken for sequencing was PBMCs. These receptors all stem from a human donor in good health (CMV status not recorded). Some clones in this sample may be carry-over from other donors' samples.

The table lists this clonotype with many counts. The V gene is TRBV10-3, the J gene TRBJ1-6, with a tentative D call TRBD1 (5 bases). Germline V gene data show CDR1 as ENHRY and CDR2 as SYGVKD. Trimming removed 8 bases from V and 0 bases from J, with 11 bases in between. The CDR3 is made up of 15 amino acids. In DNA form, the CDR3 reads TGTGCCATCCATTCAGGGCGCTCCTATAATTCACCCCTCCACTTT. Translating gives CAIHSGRSYNSPLHF.

This clonotype appeared many times. J is TRBJ2-6 and V is TRBV10-3, with unresolved D. Germline CDR1 is ENHRY and CDR2 is SYGVKD. The CDR3 sequence is 16 residues long. V dropped 10 bases and J dropped 2 bases, with 18 bases sitting between them. DNA of the CDR3: TGTGCCACGTCCCCAACTTCAGGAACTGGGGCCAACGTCCTGACTTTC. Protein product: CATSPTSGTGANVLTF.

Many counts were recorded for this clonotype. The chain couples TRBV10-3 to TRBJ1-2, with D maybe TRBD1 (6 bases). V was clipped by 6 bases and J by 5 bases, with 13 bases between them. The germline V gene has CDR1 ENHRY and CDR2 SYGVKD. The CDR3 sequence is 13 residues long. This chain's CDR3 is CAIRMDSQYGYTF. In DNA, the CDR3 is TGTGCCATCAGGATGGACAGTCAATATGGCTACACCTTC.

This clonotype occurred many times. This rearrangement joins TRBV7-9 to TRBJ1-2; TRBD1 aligns across 7 bases. V lost 5 bases and J lost 4; bases outside the gene matches: 7. The germline CDR1 and CDR2 sequences are SEHNR and FQNEAQ (reference sequence). The CDR3 has 14 amino acids. The CDR3 nucleotides are TGTGCCAGCAGCGAACAGGGGCAGGGCTATGGCTACACCTTC. Protein product: CASSEQGQGYGYTF. The variable domain in full, with the rest retrieved from reference TRBV7-9 and TRBJ1-2, is DTGVSQNPRHKITKRGQNVTFRCDPISEHNRLYWYRQTLGQGPEFLTYFQNEAQLEKSRLLSDRFSAERPKGSFSTLEIQRTEQGDSAMYLCASSEQGQGYGYTFGSGTRLTVV.

This clonotype was counted many times. The chain couples TRBV5-5 to TRBJ2-7; D is uncertain. Germline V gives CDR1 SGHKS, CDR2 YYEKEE (reference sequence). With 4 bases removed from V and 2 bases from J, the gap between germline ends came to 13 bases. The CDR3 totals 14 residues. This CDR3 is CASSIDLRTYEQYF. CDR3 sequence (DNA): TGTGCCAGCAGCATCGACCTGAGAACCTACGAGCAGTACTTC.

At least ten counts were recorded for this clonotype. This rearrangement joins TRBV5-6 to TRBJ1-1; D may be TRBD1 (5 bases). CDR3 length: 13 residues. V was shortened by 6 bases and J by 5 bases, with 14 bases between the two germline ends. The V gene's germline CDR1 is SGHDT and CDR2 YYEEEE. The CDR3 spells CASTARARTEAFF. In nucleotides, the CDR3 is TGTGCCAGCACAGCCAGGGCGAGGACTGAAGCTTTCTTT.

The V and J genes are TRBV11-2 and TRBJ2-3; D unresolved. The CDR3 is made up of 15 amino acids. The V and J ends lost 4 bases and 7 bases respectively, with 18 bases between them. Germline CDR1 and CDR2: SGHAT and FQNNGV. The CDR3 is CASSSTPRSPNTQYF. CDR3 bases: TGTGCCAGCAGCTCCACCCCGCGAAGCCCTAATACGCAGTATTTT.

The rearrangement uses TRBV9 and TRBJ2-3; D may be TRBD1 or TRBD2 (5 bases each). The germline CDR1 and CDR2 sequences are SGDLS and YYNGEE. This CDR3 comprises 15 residues. The V and J ends lost 3 bases and 0 bases respectively, with 11 bases between them. The CDR3 loop reads CASSAGTSSTDTQYF. CDR3 sequence (DNA): TGTGCCAGCAGCGCTGGGACCTCCAGCACAGATACGCAGTATTTT. Variable domain in full (rest from reference TRBV9 and TRBJ2-3): DSGVTQTPKHLITATGQRVTLRCSPRSGDLSVYWYQQSLDQGLQFLIQYYNGEERAKGNILERFSAQQFPDLHSELNLSSLELGDSALYFCASSAGTSSTDTQYFGPGTRLTVL.

There are a few counts of this clonotype. This rearrangement joins TRBV20-1 to TRBJ1-2, with a weak D call TRBD1 (5 bases). The germline V and J ends were trimmed by 2 bases and 3 bases, with 28 bases remaining between them. CDR1 and CDR2 (germline): DFQATT, SNEGSKA (reference sequence). This CDR3 has 19 residues. CDR3 sequence: CSARPARAGVRKGDYGYTF. Written as DNA, the CDR3 is TGCAGTGCTAGACCCGCCAGGGCTGGGGTTAGAAAAGGAGACTATGGCTACACCTTC.

The table lists this clonotype with a few counts. The V and J genes are TRBV7-9 and TRBJ1-3, with D maybe TRBD1 (6 bases). The CDR3 contains 15 residues. Trimming removed 4 bases from V and 2 bases from J, with 12 bases in between. Germline V gives CDR1 SEHNR, CDR2 FQNEAQ (reference sequence). CDR3 region: CASSSRDTTGNTIYF. The CDR3 coding sequence is TGTGCCAGCAGCTCCCGGGACACCACTGGAAACACCATATATTTT.

There are a few counts of this clonotype. The J gene is TRBJ2-7, the V gene TRBV15; D might be TRBD1 (5 bases). The germline CDR1 and CDR2 sequences are LNHNV and YYDKDF (reference sequence). V was cut by 4 bases and J by 7 bases, with 14 bases left in between. The length of the CDR3 is 13 residues. The CDR3 DNA follows: TGTGCCACCAGCACCCCAGGGCGGAAGGAGCAGTACTTC. The encoded protein is CATSTPGRKEQYF.

This clonotype was detected many times. The chain has TRBV28 and TRBJ1-6, with a tentative D call TRBD1 (5 bases). The CDR3 contains 15 residues. The germline V gene has CDR1 MDHEN and CDR2 SYDVKM. Trimming pared 7 bases from V and 5 bases from J, leaving 15 bases between. This CDR3 reads CASNLGVLNNSPLHF. The DNA of the CDR3 is TGTGCCAGCAACTTAGGGGTCCTCAATAATTCACCCCTCCACTTT.

The chain joins TRBV12-3 or TRBV12-4 to TRBJ2-6; D unclear. This CDR3 has 13 amino acids. V was clipped by 7 bases and J by 0 bases, with 4 bases between them. Written as DNA, the CDR3 is TGTGCCAGCATCGACTCTGGGGCCAACGTCCTGACTTTC. As protein: CASIDSGANVLTF.

Ten or more counts support this clonotype. The chain has TRBV7-3 and TRBJ2-2, with 7 positions matching TRBD2. The CDR3 has 13 amino acids. The germline gives CDR1 SGHTA, CDR2 FQGTGA. The J segment lost 6 bases and the V segment lost 2 bases, leaving 0 bases of the junction unmatched. CDR3 residues: CASSLLAAGELFF. The CDR3 DNA is TGTGCCAGCAGCTTACTAGCGGCCGGGGAGCTGTTTTTT.

The chain links TRBV20-1 to TRBJ2-3; D is perhaps TRBD1 (6 bases). The CDR3 is 14 residues long. CDR1 and CDR2 (germline): DFQATT, SNEGSKA (reference sequence). With 5 bases removed from V and 2 bases from J, the gap between germline ends came to 14 bases. The CDR3 DNA sequence: TGCAGTGCTGGGGATCAGGGGACCACAGATACGCAGTATTTT. Protein sequence: CSAGDQGTTDTQYF.

This clonotype was seen repeatedly, ten times or more. This chain joins TRBV7-2 and TRBJ1-4; D is undetermined. V lost 0 bases, J lost 4 bases, and 6 bases lay in between. This CDR3 has 14 residues. Looked up from germline, CDR1 is SGHTA and CDR2 is FQGNSA. This CDR3 reads CASSLARINEKLFF. The CDR3 region has the DNA TGTGCCAGCAGCTTAGCCAGGATTAATGAAAAACTGTTTTTT.

Of note for this clonotype: This may arise from a read error, as a much more abundant clone is one base away. V and J are TRBV28 and TRBJ1-1, with D possibly matching TRBD1 (5 bases). Trimming shortened V by 8 bases and J by 5 bases, and 9 bases separated the two germline ends. The CDR3 is 11 residues long. Germline lookup yields CDR1 MDHEN and CDR2 SYDVKM. Here the CDR3 reads CASGQITEAFF. The CDR3 DNA follows: TGTGCCAGCGGACAAATTACTGAAGCTTTCTTT.

This clonotype was observed a few times. The chain links TRBV5-5 to TRBJ2-7, with D possibly TRBD1 on 6 matching bases. Germline V gene sequence: CDR1 SGHKS, CDR2 YYEKEE (reference sequence). V was clipped by 0 bases and J by 2 bases, with 9 bases between them. CDR3 length: 14 residues. CDR3 nucleotide sequence: TGTGCCAGCAGCTTGGTCCAGGGGCCCTACGAGCAGTACTTC. Protein sequence: CASSLVQGPYEQYF. Full variable domain (missing parts from reference TRBV5-5 and TRBJ2-7): DAGVTQSPTHLIKTRGQQVTLRCSPISGHKSVSWYQQVLGQGPQFIFQYYEKEERGRGNFPDRFSARQFPNYSSELNVNALLLGDSALYLCASSLVQGPYEQYFGPGTRLTVT.

This clonotype was observed at least ten times. The chain couples TRBV7-2 to TRBJ1-3; the match to TRBD1 covers 9 bases. V was pared by 0 bases and J by 4 bases, with 7 bases of the junction left unmatched. There are 17 residues in the CDR3. CDR1 and CDR2 from the germline V gene are SGHTA and FQGNSA. CDR3: CASSLAGGQGGGNTIYF. The CDR3 DNA is TGTGCCAGCAGCTTAGCGGGGGGACAGGGTGGAGGAAACACCATATATTTT. Filled out from reference TRBV7-2 and TRBJ1-3, the complete variable domain reads GAGVSQSPSNKVTEKGKDVELRCDPISGHTALYWYRQSLGQGLEFLIYFQGNSAPDKSGLPSDRFSAERTGGSVSTLTIQRTQQEDSAVYLCASSLAGGQGGGNTIYFGEGSWLTVV.

This clonotype showed up just once. One end of the junction varies from germline; a read error may be responsible. This chain connects TRBV30 to TRBJ2-3; the D gene is possibly TRBD1 (6 bases). The CDR3 extends over 12 amino acids. Germline V gene sequence: CDR1 GTSNPN, CDR2 SVGIG (reference sequence). Here the CDR3 DNA reads TGCGCCAGGGACATAATTAGGGATACGCAGTATTTT. It codes for CARDIIRDTQYF.

Many counts were recorded for this clonotype. The chain joins TRBV19 to TRBJ2-7; weak D call: TRBD1 (5 bases). CDR3 size: 17 residues. The ends were cut back, 1 base at V and 3 bases at J, with 19 bases in the middle. Germline CDR1 reads LNHDA; CDR2 reads SQIVND (reference sequence). The CDR3 sequence: CASSIAYTDSPYYEQYF. As DNA, the CDR3 is TGTGCCAGTAGTATAGCCTACACCGACAGCCCATACTACGAGCAGTACTTC.

This clonotype was seen a handful of times. This chain connects TRBV18 to TRBJ1-3; D is ambiguous. Trimming stripped 1 base from V and 4 bases from J, with 8 bases between. CDR1 is KGHSH and CDR2 is LQKENI in the germline V gene. The length of the CDR3 is 14 residues. The CDR3 loop reads CASSPQGVGNTIYF. CDR3 nucleotide sequence: TGTGCCAGCTCACCACAGGGAGTCGGAAACACCATATATTTT.

This clonotype was recorded many times. The J gene is TRBJ1-2, the V gene TRBV12-3 or TRBV12-4; 10 positions agree with TRBD1. This CDR3 has 15 amino acids. Germline trimming cut 0 bases from V and 5 bases from J; bases unmatched to any gene: 3. DNA for the CDR3: TGTGCCAGCAGTTTAGCCGGGACAGGGGAGTATGGCTACACCTTC. Translating it yields CASSLAGTGEYGYTF.

The sample holds many counts of this clonotype. The chain combines TRBV27 with TRBJ2-7; the match to TRBD1 covers 9 bases. The CDR3 has 17 amino acids. Germline V gene lookup returns CDR1 MNHEY and CDR2 SMNVEV (reference sequence). V trimming: 5 bases; J trimming: 2 bases; junction bases outside the gene matches: 13. CDR3 in DNA: TGTGCCAGCAGTCCGCTCTTACCGGGACAGGGTGCCTACGAGCAGTACTTC. Its protein is CASSPLLPGQGAYEQYF.

The chain is built from TRBV5-4 and TRBJ2-5; 8 bases fit TRBD2. CDR3 size: 15 residues. CDR1 SGHNT and CDR2 YYREEE come from the germline V gene (reference sequence). V shed 1 base, J shed 4 bases, and the junction held 6 bases outside the gene matches. DNA for the CDR3: TGTGCCAGCAGCTTGCCTGGGGCGGGGGGAGAGACCCAGTACTTC. Translation gives CASSLPGAGGETQYF. The full variable domain, in which reference TRBV5-4 and TRBJ2-5 provide the parts outside the CDR3, is ETGVTQSPTHLIKTRGQQVTLRCSSQSGHNTVSWYQQALGQGPQFIFQYYREEENGRGNFPPRFSGLQFPNYSSELNVNALELDDSALYLCASSLPGAGGETQYFGPGTRLLVL.

This clonotype was counted ten times or more. This chain uses TRBV28 with TRBJ2-1; D not resolved. The CDR3 is 11 residues long. Trimming took off 1 base at V and 12 bases at J, with 7 bases between the two ends. CDR1 is MDHEN, CDR2 SYDVKM, per germline. The CDR3 bases are TGTGCCAGCAGTTTATCTTGGGTGCAGTTCTTC. This encodes CASSLSWVQFF.

This clonotype appeared many times. The chain uses TRBV5-5 and TRBJ1-1; 7 positions match TRBD1. The CDR3 sequence is 14 residues long. The J segment lost 1 base and the V segment lost 5 bases, leaving 5 bases of the junction unmatched. The germline CDR1 and CDR2 sequences are SGHKS and YYEKEE (reference sequence). The chain's CDR3 is CASRRTGQNTEAFF. Here the CDR3 DNA reads TGTGCCAGCAGGAGGACAGGCCAGAACACTGAAGCTTTCTTT.